A few counts support the clone carrying this T cell receptor (beta chain). Its target is not known. These data come from a study of T cell repertoires in cytomegalovirus infection. The trim removed 5 bases at V and 0 bases at J, leaving 11 bases unmatched. This CDR3 is 17 amino acids long. TCRdb processed the reads anew with MiXCR; each CDR3 protein has one entry. The repertoire consists of some 920,000 distinct CDR3 sequences, with around 32% occurring once and the leading ten covering around 15%. The TCR sequence derives from a human donor in good health (CMV status not recorded). Some clones in this sample may be carry-over from other donors' samples. V gene TRBV12-3 or TRBV12-4 combines with J gene TRBJ1-1, with 8 bases matching TRBD1. This sample comprised cultured CD8+ T cells from PBMCs, obtained from culture after CMV antigen stimulation. The CDR3 region is CASSTGGYYLMNTEAFF. Here the CDR3 DNA reads TGTGCCAGCAGTACAGGGGGATACTACCTTATGAACACTGAAGCTTTCTTT.